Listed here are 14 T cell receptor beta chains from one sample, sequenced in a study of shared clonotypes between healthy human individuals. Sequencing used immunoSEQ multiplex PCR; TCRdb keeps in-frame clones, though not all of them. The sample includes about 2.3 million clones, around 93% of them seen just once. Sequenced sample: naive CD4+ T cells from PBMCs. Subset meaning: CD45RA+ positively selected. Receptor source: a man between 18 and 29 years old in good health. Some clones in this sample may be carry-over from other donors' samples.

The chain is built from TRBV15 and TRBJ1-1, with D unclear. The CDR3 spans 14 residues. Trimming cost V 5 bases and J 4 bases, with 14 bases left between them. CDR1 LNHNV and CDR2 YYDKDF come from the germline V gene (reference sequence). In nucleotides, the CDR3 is TGTGCCACCAGCGGACTATACACGGGCACTGAAGCTTTCTTT. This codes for CATSGLYTGTEAFF.

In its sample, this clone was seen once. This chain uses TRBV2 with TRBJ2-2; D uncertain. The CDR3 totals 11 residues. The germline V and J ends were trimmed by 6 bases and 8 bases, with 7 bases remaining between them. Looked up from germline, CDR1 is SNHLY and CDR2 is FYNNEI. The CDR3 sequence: CASSVRGELFF. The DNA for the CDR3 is TGTGCCAGCAGCGTGCGGGGGGAGCTGTTTTTT.

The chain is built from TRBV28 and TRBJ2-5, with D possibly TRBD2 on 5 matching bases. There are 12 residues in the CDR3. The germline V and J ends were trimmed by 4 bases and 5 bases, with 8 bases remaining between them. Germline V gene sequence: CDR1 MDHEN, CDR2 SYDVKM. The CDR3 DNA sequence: TGTGCCAGCAGTTCGGGGAGCGAGACCCAGTACTTC. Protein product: CASSSGSETQYF.

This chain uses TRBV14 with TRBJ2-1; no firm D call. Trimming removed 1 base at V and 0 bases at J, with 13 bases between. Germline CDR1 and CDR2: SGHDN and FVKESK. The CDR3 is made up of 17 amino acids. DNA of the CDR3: TGTGCCAGCAGCCAAGTCGTGGGCGAGAGCTCCTACAATGAGCAGTTCTTC. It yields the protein CASSQVVGESSYNEQFF.

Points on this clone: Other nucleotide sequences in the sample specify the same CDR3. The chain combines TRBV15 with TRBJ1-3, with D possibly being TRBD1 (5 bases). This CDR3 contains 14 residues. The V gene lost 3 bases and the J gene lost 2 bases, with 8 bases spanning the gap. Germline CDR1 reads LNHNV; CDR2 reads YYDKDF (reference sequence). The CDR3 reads CATSSGGAGNTIYF. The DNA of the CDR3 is TGTGCCACCAGCAGCGGGGGAGCTGGAAACACCATATATTTT.

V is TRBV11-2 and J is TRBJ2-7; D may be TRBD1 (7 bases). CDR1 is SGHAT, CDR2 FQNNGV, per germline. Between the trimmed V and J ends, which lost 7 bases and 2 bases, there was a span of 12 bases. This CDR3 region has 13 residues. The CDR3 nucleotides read TGTGCCAGCACCAGGGGGGCAGCCTACGAGCAGTACTTC. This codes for CASTRGAAYEQYF.

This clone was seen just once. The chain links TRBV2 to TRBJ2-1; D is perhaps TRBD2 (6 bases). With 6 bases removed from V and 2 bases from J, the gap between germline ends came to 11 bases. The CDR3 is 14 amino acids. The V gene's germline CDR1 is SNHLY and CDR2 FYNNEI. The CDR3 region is CASRGSSAYNEQFF. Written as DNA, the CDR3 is TGTGCCAGCAGGGGGTCTAGCGCCTACAATGAGCAGTTCTTC.

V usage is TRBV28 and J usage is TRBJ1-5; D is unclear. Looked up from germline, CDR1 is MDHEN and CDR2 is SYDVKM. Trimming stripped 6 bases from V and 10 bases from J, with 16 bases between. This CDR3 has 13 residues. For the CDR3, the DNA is TGTGCCAGCAGCCCGTTTGGCGGTTCACCCCAGCATTTT. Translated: CASSPFGGSPQHF.

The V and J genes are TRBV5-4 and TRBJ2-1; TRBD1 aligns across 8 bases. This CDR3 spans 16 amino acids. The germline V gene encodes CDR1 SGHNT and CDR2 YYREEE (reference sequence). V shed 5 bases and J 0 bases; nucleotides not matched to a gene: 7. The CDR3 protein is CASRPWGQASYNEQFF. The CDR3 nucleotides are TGTGCCAGCAGACCTTGGGGACAGGCCTCCTACAATGAGCAGTTCTTC.

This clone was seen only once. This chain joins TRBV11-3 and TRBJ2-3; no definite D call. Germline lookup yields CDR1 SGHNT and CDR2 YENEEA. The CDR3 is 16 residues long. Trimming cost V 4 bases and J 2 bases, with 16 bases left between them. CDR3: CASSSPRAEPTDTQYF. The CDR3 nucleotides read TGTGCCAGCAGCTCGCCCCGGGCGGAGCCCACAGATACGCAGTATTTT.

The CDR3 region has the DNA TGTGCCAGCAGCTCTCCCGGGACAGGCTCTGGGGCCAACGTCCTGACTTTC. Protein sequence: CASSSPGTGSGANVLTF. V and J are TRBV11-2 and TRBJ2-6; TRBD1 agrees at 8 bases. Germline-derived CDR1 and CDR2 are SGHAT and FQNNGV. The junction had 5 bases not matched to a gene; V was cut back by 4 bases and J by 0 bases. There are 17 residues in the CDR3.

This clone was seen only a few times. CDR3 amino acids: CASSPLAGGNQPQHF. DNA for the CDR3: TGTGCCAGCTCACCACTAGCAGGGGGCAATCAGCCCCAGCATTTT. The chain carries TRBV18 and TRBJ1-5; D may be TRBD1 (6 bases). The CDR3 consists of 15 residues. CDR1 and CDR2 (germline): KGHSH, LQKENI. V was pared by 1 base and J by 2 bases, with 9 bases between.

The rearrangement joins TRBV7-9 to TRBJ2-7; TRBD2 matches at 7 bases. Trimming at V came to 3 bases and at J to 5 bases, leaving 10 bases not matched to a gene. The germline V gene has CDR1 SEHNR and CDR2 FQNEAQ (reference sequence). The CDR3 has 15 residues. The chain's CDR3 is CASSLGGASRDEQYF. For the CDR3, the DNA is TGTGCCAGCAGCTTGGGAGGGGCCTCCCGCGACGAGCAGTACTTC.

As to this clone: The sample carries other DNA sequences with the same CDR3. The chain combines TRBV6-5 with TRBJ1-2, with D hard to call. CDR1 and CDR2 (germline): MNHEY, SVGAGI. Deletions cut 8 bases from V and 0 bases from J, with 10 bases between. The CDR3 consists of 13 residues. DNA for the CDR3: TGTGCCAGCTCCTTGGGCACTAACTATGGCTACACCTTC. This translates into CASSLGTNYGYTF.